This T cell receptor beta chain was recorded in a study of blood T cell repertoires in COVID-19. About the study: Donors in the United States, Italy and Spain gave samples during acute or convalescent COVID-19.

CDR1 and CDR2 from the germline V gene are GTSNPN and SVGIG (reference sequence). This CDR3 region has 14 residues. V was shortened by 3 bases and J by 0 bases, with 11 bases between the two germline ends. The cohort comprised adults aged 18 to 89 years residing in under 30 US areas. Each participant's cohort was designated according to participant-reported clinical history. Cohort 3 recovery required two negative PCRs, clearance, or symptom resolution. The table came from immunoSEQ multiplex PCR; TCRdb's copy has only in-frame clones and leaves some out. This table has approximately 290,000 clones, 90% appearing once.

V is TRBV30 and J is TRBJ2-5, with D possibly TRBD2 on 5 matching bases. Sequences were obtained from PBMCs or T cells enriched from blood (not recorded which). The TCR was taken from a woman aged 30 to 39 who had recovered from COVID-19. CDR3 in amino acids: CAWRGVANQETQYF. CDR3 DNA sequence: TGTGCCTGGAGGGGCGTAGCGAACCAAGAGACCCAGTACTTC.